The rows below give T cell receptor beta chains drawn from one sample of a study of blood T cell repertoires in COVID-19. Libraries were prepared by immunoSEQ multiplex PCR; TCRdb keeps only in-frame clonotypes and omits some of them. The sample records about 170,000 clones, 79% being singletons. The sample taken for sequencing was PBMCs or T cells enriched from blood (not recorded which). These receptors came from an older woman in a cohort exposed to, infected with or recovered from COVID-19 (not recorded which). Each CDR3 is given with its conserved first and last residue. D genes are given only for firm matches. Clone size appears in some rows only: once, few, many, or a class for an expanded clone.

cdr3_nt cdr3_aa clone_size j_call v_call d_call
TGTGCCAGCAGTGAAGGTTGGGCAGCACAAGAGACCCAGTACTTC CASSEGWAAQETQYF NA TRBJ2-5 TRBV6-1 NA
TGTGCCAGCAGTTGGGGCAGGGGCAATCAGCCCCAGCATTTT CASSWGRGNQPQHF once TRBJ1-5 TRBV28 NA
TGCGCCAGCAGCTTGGGACTAGCGGGAGCGACAGATACGCAGTATTTT CASSLGLAGATDTQYF NA TRBJ2-3 TRBV5-1 TRBD2
TGTGCCAGCAGCTTAGCCCCCCGGGAGACCCAGTACTTC CASSLAPRETQYF NA TRBJ2-5 TRBV11-3 NA
TGTGCCAGCAGCGTACAGGGGCTGAGCTCTGGAAACACCATATATTTT CASSVQGLSSGNTIYF NA TRBJ1-3 TRBV5-4 TRBD1
TGTGCCAGCAGCACCCGGGGTACCCTCCACTTT CASSTRGTLHF NA TRBJ1-6 TRBV4-2 NA
TGTGCCAGCAGCCCGAGTGGGGGGAGGGAGACCCAGTACTTC CASSPSGGRETQYF NA TRBJ2-5 TRBV9 NA
TGTGCCACCAAGGGAGGGGAGTACAATCAGCCCCAGCATTTT CATKGGEYNQPQHF NA TRBJ1-5 TRBV24-1 NA
TGTGCCAGCAGCAAATGCGGCGGGGGGACACAGTACCAAGAGACCCAGTACTTC CASSKCGGGTQYQETQYF NA TRBJ2-5 TRBV21-1 NA
TGTGCCAGCAGCTTCGGAAGACAGCCTAACACCGGGGAGCTGTTTTTT CASSFGRQPNTGELFF NA TRBJ2-2 TRBV5-5 NA
TGTGCCAGCAGCTTACGCGGGAGCAGGGGCAATGAGCAGTTCTTC CASSLRGSRGNEQFF NA TRBJ2-1 TRBV13 NA
TGTGCCAGCAGTTTACCCGGGACATCTTACCCCAATGAGCAGTTCTTC CASSLPGTSYPNEQFF NA TRBJ2-1 TRBV28 NA
TGTGCCAGCAGCTTGGCGGTCTCAGGGGCCAACGTCCTGACTTTC CASSLAVSGANVLTF NA TRBJ2-6 TRBV7-2 NA
TGCGCCAGCAGCCCCGGGACTAGCAGCAAGCAGTACTTC CASSPGTSSKQYF once TRBJ2-7 TRBV5-1 TRBD2
TGTGCCAGCAGCTTGGGTGTAGGGGGGGACTACGAGCAGTACTTC CASSLGVGGDYEQYF few TRBJ2-7 TRBV5-4 NA
TGCGCCAGCAGACCCCGGACAGAATCAGATCAGTATTTT CASRPRTESDQYF NA TRBJ2-3 TRBV5-1 NA
TGCGCCAGCAGCTTTATCGGACAGACAGGGACAGATACGCAGTATTTT CASSFIGQTGTDTQYF NA TRBJ2-3 TRBV5-1 TRBD1
TGCAGCGGTGGAGAGGGGGGAAACATTCAGTACTTC CSGGEGGNIQYF NA TRBJ2-4 TRBV29-1 NA
TGTGCCAGCAGCTTAGCGTGGGGCCCACTGGCAGATACGCAGTATTTT CASSLAWGPLADTQYF NA TRBJ2-3 TRBV11-2 NA
TGTGCCAGCAGCCTAGGGGGGACAGGGAGGAATGAGCAGTTCTTC CASSLGGTGRNEQFF NA TRBJ2-1 TRBV28 TRBD1
TGTGCCAGCAGTCATCCTAGCGGGAGCTCCTCCTACGAGCAGTACTTC CASSHPSGSSSYEQYF once TRBJ2-7 TRBV27 TRBD2
TGTGCCAGCAGCGCGAGTCTGGGACAGAATAACACTGAAGCTTTCTTT CASSASLGQNNTEAFF NA TRBJ1-1 TRBV9 TRBD1
TGTGCCAGCACCAGACTAGCGGGAAGCGCTTACAATGAGCAGTTCTTC CASTRLAGSAYNEQFF few TRBJ2-1 TRBV2 TRBD2
TGTGCCAGTAGTATGAGGGGAGGGAAGCGGTCCACGTACCAAGAGACCCAGTACTTC CASSMRGGKRSTYQETQYF NA TRBJ2-5 TRBV19 TRBD2
TGTGCCAGCAGCGTAGACTATGCACGGGCAGATACGCAGTATTTT CASSVDYARADTQYF NA TRBJ2-3 TRBV9 NA